This T cell receptor (beta chain) was recorded in a study of T-cell memory formation after mild COVID-19. Employing constant-segment primers, 5'RACE generated TCR alpha and TCR beta cDNA libraries bearing sample barcodes and UMIs. TCRdb called the 5' RACE reads again in MiXCR, with one record for every CDR3 protein. The sample includes 530,000 or so distinct CDR3 sequences, about 18% of them seen just once. This clonotype occurred a few times. What it binds is not known. Study-wide results and caveats: Later expanders leaned toward CD4+, whereas clones contracting from day 15 to 85 were balanced CD4/CD8. Clonal second-wave expansions that peaked on day 37 had unconfirmed SARS-CoV-2 specificity. Mainly CM and EM harbored the contracting CD4+ clones; mainly EMRA harbored the CD8+ ones.

This CDR3 spans 15 amino acids. From germline, CDR1 is SGHRS and CDR2 YFSETQ. V was clipped by 0 bases and J by 1 base; unmatched bases: 3. J is TRBJ1-1 and V is TRBV5-1; 7 bases are shared with TRBD1. The clonotype comes from an adult woman who had mild COVID-19 (a few samples of this study predate the infection). Cell type and time point are not known. The sample was PBMCs or a T cell subset sorted from them (not recorded which). The CDR3 is CASSLAYRGNTEAFF. As DNA, the CDR3 is TGCGCCAGCAGCTTGGCGTACAGGGGGAACACTGAAGCTTTCTTT.